These T cell receptor beta chains were read from a single sample in a study of kidney transplant recipient with SARS-CoV-2 infection. Each CDR3 protein gets one entry after TCRdb re-called the reads with MiXCR. The table shows 200,000 to 300,000 distinct CDR3 sequences, with 25% to 30% occurring only once. The specimen comprised a blood sample, sampled at baseline and on roughly day 110 from a kidney transplant recipient. These receptors all stem from a male patient between 25 and 39 years old who had COVID-19 and was a kidney transplant recipient. These T cells may partly come from the graft donor. CDR3s include the opening cysteine and the closing phenylalanine or tryptophan. Each record gives: clone size, D gene, V gene, J gene, CDR3 DNA, CDR3 protein. A D gene is named only where the DNA matches it firmly. Only part of the rows carry a size: once, few, many, or a class if the clone is expanded.

clone size: once
D gene: NA
V gene: TRBV7-9
J gene: TRBJ2-5
CDR3 DNA: TGTGCCAGCACTACAAGGGGGGGAAAAGAGACCCAGTACTTC
CDR3 protein: CASTTRGGKETQYF

clone size: few
D gene: TRBD1
V gene: TRBV9
J gene: TRBJ2-3
CDR3 DNA: TGTGCCAGCAGCGAGAGGACAGGGCGTCTGAGCACAGATACGCAGTATTTT
CDR3 protein: CASSERTGRLSTDTQYF

clone size: many
D gene: NA
V gene: TRBV6-1
J gene: TRBJ1-2
CDR3 DNA: TGTGCCAGCAGTGAGATTTTCTCTATGCGAAAGACCTATGGCTACACCTTC
CDR3 protein: CASSEIFSMRKTYGYTF

clone size: few
D gene: NA
V gene: TRBV10-2
J gene: TRBJ1-2
CDR3 DNA: TGCGCCAGCAGTCAAGAAGGCACTTCTAGAAAGACCTATGGCTACACCTTC
CDR3 protein: CASSQEGTSRKTYGYTF

clone size: many
D gene: NA
V gene: TRBV5-1
J gene: TRBJ2-1
CDR3 DNA: TGTGCCAGCAGCTTAGTCGCAGGTAACTACAATGAGCAGTTCTTC
CDR3 protein: CASSLVAGNYNEQFF

clone size: many
D gene: NA
V gene: TRBV7-1
J gene: TRBJ1-2
CDR3 DNA: TGTGCCAGCAGCGTAGGTGCTCACGAGGGAAAGACCTATGGCTACACCTTC
CDR3 protein: CASSVGAHEGKTYGYTF

clone size: many
D gene: TRBD1
V gene: TRBV6-5
J gene: TRBJ1-5
CDR3 DNA: TGTGCCAGCAGCCGTAACAGGGGGAATAGCAATCAGCCCCAGCATTTT
CDR3 protein: CASSRNRGNSNQPQHF

clone size: many
D gene: NA
V gene: TRBV5-4
J gene: TRBJ1-2
CDR3 DNA: TGTGCCAGCCCGTCACACGTACCAGGAAAGACCTATGGCTACACCTTC
CDR3 protein: CASPSHVPGKTYGYTF

clone size: many
D gene: TRBD1
V gene: TRBV7-2
J gene: TRBJ1-2
CDR3 DNA: TGTGCCAGCAGCTCTTTTTTGACAGGGACCTATGGCTACACCTTC
CDR3 protein: CASSSFLTGTYGYTF

clone size: many
D gene: NA
V gene: TRBV5-6
J gene: TRBJ1-2
CDR3 DNA: TGTGCCAGCCGGTATGACAATAGTCGAAAGACCTATGGCTACACCTTC
CDR3 protein: CASRYDNSRKTYGYTF

clone size: many
D gene: NA
V gene: TRBV20-1
J gene: TRBJ1-1
CDR3 DNA: TGCAGTGCTAGTCTGGTCACTGAAGCTTTCTTT
CDR3 protein: CSASLVTEAFF

clone size: few
D gene: NA
V gene: TRBV3-1
J gene: TRBJ2-5
CDR3 DNA: TGTGCCAGCAGCTCCAATATTCCCATTTCTTTCTCTGAGACCCAGTACTTC
CDR3 protein: CASSSNIPISFSETQYF

clone size: few
D gene: NA
V gene: TRBV20-1
J gene: TRBJ1-1
CDR3 DNA: TGCAGTGCTAGAGATCCCCAGTCGGTGAACACTGAAGCTTTCTTT
CDR3 protein: CSARDPQSVNTEAFF

clone size: many
D gene: TRBD2
V gene: TRBV20-1
J gene: TRBJ2-3
CDR3 DNA: TGCAGTGCTAGAGACCCTCTAGCGGGAGAGACAGATACGCAGTATTTT
CDR3 protein: CSARDPLAGETDTQYF

clone size: many
D gene: NA
V gene: TRBV6-5
J gene: TRBJ1-2
CDR3 DNA: TGTGCCAGCAGTTCCCCTATGGAATGTAGAAAGACCTATGGCTACACCTTC
CDR3 protein: CASSSPMECRKTYGYTF

clone size: many
D gene: NA
V gene: TRBV7-2
J gene: TRBJ1-2
CDR3 DNA: TGTGCCAGCAGCGTCAGATACAGAGACGGAAAGACCTATGGCTACACCTTC
CDR3 protein: CASSVRYRDGKTYGYTF

clone size: few
D gene: NA
V gene: TRBV5-3
J gene: TRBJ1-6
CDR3 DNA: TGTGCCAGAAGCTGGACAGCCAGCTCCTATAATTCACCCCTCCACTTT
CDR3 protein: CARSWTASSYNSPLHF

clone size: few
D gene: NA
V gene: TRBV20-1
J gene: TRBJ2-3
CDR3 DNA: TGCAGTGCTAGCGGGGCTACCCAAACGAGCACAGATACGCAGTATTTT
CDR3 protein: CSASGATQTSTDTQYF

clone size: many
D gene: NA
V gene: TRBV5-4
J gene: TRBJ2-7
CDR3 DNA: TGTGCCAGCAGAGTTGATAGCGGCCCCTACGAGCAGTACTTC
CDR3 protein: CASRVDSGPYEQYF

clone size: many
D gene: NA
V gene: TRBV29-1
J gene: TRBJ2-7
CDR3 DNA: TGCAGCGTTGCGGGAGGACAGGCGCGTGAGCAGTACTTC
CDR3 protein: CSVAGGQAREQYF

clone size: many
D gene: NA
V gene: TRBV12-3/TRBV12-4
J gene: TRBJ1-2
CDR3 DNA: TGTGCCAGCAGTTTAAGAGTCAGCTTCCGAAAGACCTATGGCTACACCTTC
CDR3 protein: CASSLRVSFRKTYGYTF

clone size: NA
D gene: NA
V gene: TRBV7-6
J gene: TRBJ1-2
CDR3 DNA: TGTGCCAGCAGCATGGGGAATGAATCTCGAAAGACCTATGGCTACACCTTC
CDR3 protein: CASSMGNESRKTYGYTF

clone size: many
D gene: NA
V gene: TRBV6-2/TRBV6-3
J gene: TRBJ1-2
CDR3 DNA: TGTGCCAGCAGTTACTCGGGGGACCCCCTTCGTCGGGGCTATGGCTACACCTTC
CDR3 protein: CASSYSGDPLRRGYGYTF

clone size: many
D gene: NA
V gene: TRBV7-8
J gene: TRBJ2-6
CDR3 DNA: TGTGCCAGCAGCGCAGGGGCTGGGGCCAACGTCCTGACTTTC
CDR3 protein: CASSAGAGANVLTF

clone size: many
D gene: NA
V gene: TRBV20-1
J gene: TRBJ1-1
CDR3 DNA: TGCAGTGCTATGGGGGGGGGCTCGGCTTTCTTT
CDR3 protein: CSAMGGGSAFF

clone size: many
D gene: NA
V gene: TRBV12-3/TRBV12-4
J gene: TRBJ1-1
CDR3 DNA: TGTGCCAGCAAACTCACAGAAAACACTGAAGCTTTCTTT
CDR3 protein: CASKLTENTEAFF

clone size: few
D gene: TRBD1
V gene: TRBV19
J gene: TRBJ2-3
CDR3 DNA: TGTGCCAGTAGTATAGATTGGCGGGACAGGGAAAGAGATACGCAGTATTTT
CDR3 protein: CASSIDWRDRERDTQYF

clone size: few
D gene: NA
V gene: TRBV19
J gene: TRBJ1-6
CDR3 DNA: TGTGCCAGTAGCGCCGGGACCCCCCTAACGGGCTCACCCCTCCACTTT
CDR3 protein: CASSAGTPLTGSPLHF

clone size: many
D gene: NA
V gene: TRBV18
J gene: TRBJ1-2
CDR3 DNA: TGTGCCAGCTCACCTTCCGTCACGGTGGGGGGTGGCTACACCTTC
CDR3 protein: CASSPSVTVGGGYTF

clone size: NA
D gene: TRBD2
V gene: TRBV9
J gene: TRBJ2-2
CDR3 DNA: TGTGCCAGCAGCCTCAGGACTAGCGGCACACCGAACACCGGGGAGCTGTTTTTT
CDR3 protein: CASSLRTSGTPNTGELFF

clone size: many
D gene: NA
V gene: TRBV24-1
J gene: TRBJ1-6
CDR3 DNA: TGTGCCACCAGTGGTATACCAGGTGGGGGTAATTCACCCCTCCACTTT
CDR3 protein: CATSGIPGGGNSPLHF

clone size: many
D gene: TRBD1
V gene: TRBV2
J gene: TRBJ1-6
CDR3 DNA: TGTGCCAGCAGTGAATTACAGGGGGTTGGATCACCCCTCCACTTT
CDR3 protein: CASSELQGVGSPLHF

clone size: NA
D gene: NA
V gene: TRBV3-1
J gene: TRBJ1-2
CDR3 DNA: TGTGCCAGCAGCTCAACAGTCACCCTTCGAAAGACCTGTGGCTACACCTTC
CDR3 protein: CASSSTVTLRKTCGYTF

clone size: many
D gene: TRBD1
V gene: TRBV28
J gene: TRBJ2-5
CDR3 DNA: TGTGCCAGCAGTCCCCTGACAGGGGTGGGGGAGACCCAGTACTTC
CDR3 protein: CASSPLTGVGETQYF

clone size: NA
D gene: TRBD2
V gene: TRBV27
J gene: TRBJ2-2
CDR3 DNA: TGTGCCAGCAGTTTGCCTAGCGGGGGGAACACCGGGGAGCTGTTTTTT
CDR3 protein: CASSLPSGGNTGELFF

clone size: many
D gene: NA
V gene: TRBV9
J gene: TRBJ1-2
CDR3 DNA: TGTGCCAGCAAAGAAGAGTACTCAAGAAAGACCTATGGCTACACCTTC
CDR3 protein: CASKEEYSRKTYGYTF

clone size: NA
D gene: NA
V gene: TRBV6-1
J gene: TRBJ1-2
CDR3 DNA: TGTGCCAGCAGTCTTTCAGGGGAATGTGGAAAGACCTATGGCTACACCTTC
CDR3 protein: CASSLSGECGKTYGYTF

clone size: many
D gene: NA
V gene: TRBV25-1
J gene: TRBJ1-3
CDR3 DNA: TGTGCCAGCAGTGACCATCCGGTCTTCTCTGGAAACACCATATATTTT
CDR3 protein: CASSDHPVFSGNTIYF

clone size: few
D gene: NA
V gene: TRBV7-9
J gene: TRBJ1-1
CDR3 DNA: TGTGCCAGCAGCCGAGGGGAGAGTTGGGGGGCCACTGAAGCTTTCTTT
CDR3 protein: CASSRGESWGATEAFF

clone size: many
D gene: NA
V gene: TRBV14
J gene: TRBJ2-7
CDR3 DNA: TGTGCCAGCAGCCAAGATCCCCCGTGGCTCAGCTCCTACGAGCAGTACTTC
CDR3 protein: CASSQDPPWLSSYEQYF

clone size: many
D gene: NA
V gene: TRBV7-5
J gene: TRBJ1-2
CDR3 DNA: NA
CDR3 protein: CISVPEGVSEVGKTYGYTF

clone size: NA
D gene: NA
V gene: TRBV6-2/TRBV6-3
J gene: TRBJ1-2
CDR3 DNA: TGTGCCAGCAATGACTCACACTGCATCGGAAAGACCTATGGCTACACCTTC
CDR3 protein: CASNDSHCIGKTYGYTF

clone size: many
D gene: NA
V gene: TRBV6-6
J gene: TRBJ1-5
CDR3 DNA: TGTGCCAGCAGTCGGGTCTTTGGACAGCCCCAGCATTTT
CDR3 protein: CASSRVFGQPQHF